These 12 T cell receptor beta chains share one sample of origin, sequenced in a study of T cell repertoires in cytomegalovirus infection. TCRdb analysed the reads with MiXCR anew, one entry per CDR3 protein. This sample has around 900,000 distinct CDR3 sequences, with 25% to 40% found just once. These receptors have no known antigen. Sequences were derived from cultured CD8+ T cells from PBMCs, sampled from culture after CMV antigen stimulation. These receptors were collected from a human donor in good health (CMV status not recorded). Some clones in this sample may be carry-over from other donors' samples.

The chain joins TRBV4-1 to TRBJ2-2, with D perhaps matching TRBD2 (6 bases). CDR1 and CDR2 from the germline V gene are MGHRA and YSYEKL. V was clipped by 1 base and J by 5 bases, with 11 bases between them. The CDR3 totals 15 residues. This CDR3 is CASSQGLDITGELFF. The CDR3 coding sequence is TGCGCCAGCAGCCAAGGACTAGACATTACCGGGGAGCTGTTTTTT.

This clonotype was recorded a few times. The chain joins TRBV5-5 to TRBJ1-2; possibly TRBD1 for D (5 bases). CDR3 length equals 15 residues. V shed 1 base and J shed 2 bases, with 12 bases lying between them. From germline, CDR1 is SGHKS and CDR2 YYEKEE (reference sequence). The CDR3 bases are TGTGCCAGCAGCTTGTGGGCCAGGGAAAACTATGGCTACACCTTC. Protein product: CASSLWARENYGYTF.

The chain employs TRBV6-2 or TRBV6-3 and TRBJ2-7, with D maybe TRBD1 (5 bases). Per germline, CDR1 MNHEY and CDR2 SVGEGT. This CDR3 has 12 amino acids. Trimming removed 5 bases from V and 4 bases from J, with 9 bases in between. The CDR3 spells CASSKTVYEQYV. CDR3 DNA: TGTGCCAGCAGTAAGACAGTTTACGAGCAGTACGTC.

This chain connects TRBV6-6 to TRBJ2-7; the match to TRBD1 covers 9 bases. The CDR3 extends over 16 amino acids. The germline V gene has CDR1 MNHNY and CDR2 SVGAGI (reference sequence). Trimming at V came to 5 bases and at J to 0 bases, leaving 8 bases not matched to a gene. The CDR3 bases are TGTGCCAGCAGTGCTTTCGGGACAGGGACCTCCTACGAGCAGTACTTC. Translating gives CASSAFGTGTSYEQYF.

Details on this clonotype: Germline is not matched at one junction end, which may reflect a read error. The J gene is TRBJ2-1, the V gene TRBV7-6, with D perhaps given as TRBD1 or TRBD2 (6 bases each). In germline, CDR1 is SGHVS, CDR2 FNYEAQ. The CDR3 runs 15 residues. The CDR3 is CVSSSTGDIHNEQFF. The DNA of the CDR3 is TGTGTCAGCAGCTCAACGGGGGACATACACAATGAGCAGTTCTTC.

This clonotype was seen only a few times. The rearrangement uses TRBV6-2 or TRBV6-3 and TRBJ1-1, with 8 bases matching TRBD1. Germline assignment: CDR1 MNHEY and CDR2 SVGEGT. V lost 2 bases, J lost 5 bases, and 10 bases stayed unmatched. The CDR3 spans 16 residues. The CDR3 region is CASSYNPAGGGTEAFF. For the CDR3, the DNA is TGTGCCAGCAGTTACAATCCGGCAGGGGGCGGGACTGAAGCTTTCTTT.

A few counts support this clonotype. The V and J genes are TRBV7-6 and TRBJ1-1, with 8 bases fitting TRBD1. Germline assignment: CDR1 SGHVS and CDR2 FNYEAQ. There are 16 residues in the CDR3. V shed 3 bases, J shed 5 bases, and the junction held 11 bases outside the gene matches. The CDR3 loop is CASSLGLQGARTEAFF. The CDR3 nucleotides are TGTGCCAGCAGCTTGGGGCTTCAGGGGGCAAGGACTGAAGCTTTCTTT. The complete variable domain, with remaining parts taken from reference TRBV7-6 and TRBJ1-1, reads GAGVSQSPRYKVTKRGQDVALRCDPISGHVSLYWYRQALGQGPEFLTYFNYEAQQDKSGLPNDRFSAERPEGSISTLTIQRTEQRDSAMYRCASSLGLQGARTEAFFGQGTRLTVV.

At least ten counts were recorded for this clonotype. The rearrangement joins TRBV7-6 to TRBJ1-1, with TRBD1 as a possible D gene (5 bases). This CDR3 has 15 amino acids. CDR1 is SGHVS, CDR2 FNYEAQ, per germline. V was shortened by 0 bases and J by 1 base, with 9 bases between the two germline ends. CDR3 residues: CASSLAPGTNTEAFF. CDR3 DNA sequence: TGTGCCAGCAGCTTAGCACCAGGGACGAACACTGAAGCTTTCTTT.

The sample holds a few counts of this clonotype. The rearrangement links TRBV11-2 to TRBJ2-1, with 8 bases matching TRBD2. The length of the CDR3 is 19 residues. Germline CDR1 SGHAT, CDR2 FQNNGV. Trimming took 4 bases from V and 4 from J; bases not matched to a gene: 18. DNA for the CDR3: TGTGCCAGCAGCTCCCCAACGGGATTAGCGGGGACTTTTTACAATGAGCAGTTCTTC. Translation: CASSSPTGLAGTFYNEQFF.

In its sample, this clonotype was seen many times. V usage is TRBV7-9 and J usage is TRBJ1-2; TRBD1 is a possible D gene (6 bases). V was cut by 5 bases and J by 4 bases, with 11 bases left in between. Looked up from germline, CDR1 is SEHNR and CDR2 is FQNEAQ (reference sequence). The CDR3 consists of 13 residues. CDR3: CASSPRTVYGYTF. The CDR3 DNA reads TGTGCCAGCAGCCCCCGGACAGTCTATGGCTACACCTTC.

Many counts were recorded for this clonotype. The chain links TRBV6-2 or TRBV6-3 to TRBJ2-7; D might be TRBD1 (6 bases). The V gene's germline CDR1 is MNHEY and CDR2 SVGEGT. V lost 2 bases and J 3 bases, leaving 8 bases between the germline ends. The CDR3 loop spans 13 amino acids. The CDR3 bases are TGTGCCAGCAGTTACGGGGGCGTCTACGAGCAGTACGTC. Translated: CASSYGGVYEQYV.

V and J are TRBV12-3 or TRBV12-4 and TRBJ1-1; D not resolved. This CDR3 is 12 amino acids long. V lost 4 bases and J 7 bases, leaving 10 bases between the germline ends. The CDR3 nucleotides read TGTGCCAGCAGTTCCCGATTGATTGAAGCTTTCTTT. It encodes CASSSRLIEAFF.